The sequence of this TCR beta chain was determined in a study of T cells in Graves' hyperthyroidism and ophthalmopathy. With 3 bases removed from V and 9 bases from J, the gap between germline ends came to 9 bases. From germline, CDR1 is MNHNS and CDR2 SASEGT. The CDR3 is made up of 12 amino acids. What was amplified from RNA transcripts were TCR beta CDR3 regions. First-round RT-PCR with HTBI primers amplified the TCR CDR3 region. TCRdb re-called the multiplex PCR reads through MiXCR, storing one row per CDR3 protein. The sample includes approximately 25,000 distinct CDR3 sequences, over 35% seen only once; the top ten take approximately 10%. Diagnoses rested on clinical symptoms, serum thyroxine and TRAb, thyroid ultrasound and orbital computed tomography.

Source material: blood. The J gene is TRBJ2-1, the V gene TRBV6-1, with D maybe TRBD1 (5 bases). The clonotype originates from a woman aged 30 to 39 with Graves' hyperthyroidism. CDR3 residues: CASSDRALEQFF. The CDR3, as DNA: TGTGCCAGCAGTGACAGGGCGCTTGAGCAGTTCTTC.